The next 2 T cell receptor beta chains were all read from a single sample in a study of blood T cell repertoires in COVID-19. TCRdb's copy holds only in-frame clones and misses some; the assay was immunoSEQ multiplex PCR. The sample lists 200,000 to 250,000 clones; around 86% were seen once. The sequenced material came from peripheral blood. These receptors all stem from a man between 60 and 75 years old who had recovered from COVID-19.

V usage is TRBV19 and J usage is TRBJ1-5, with D unclear. CDR1 and CDR2 (germline): LNHDA, SQIVND (reference sequence). V gave up 2 bases and J gave up 5 bases, with 13 bases separating them. This CDR3 contains 15 residues. The CDR3: CASSIIFRSHQPQHF. For the CDR3, the DNA is TGTGCCAGTAGTATAATTTTCCGGTCTCATCAGCCCCAGCATTTT.

V usage is TRBV5-6 and J usage is TRBJ1-5, with 8 bases identical to TRBD1. V trimming: 5 bases; J trimming: 7 bases; junction bases outside the gene matches: 14. The germline gives CDR1 SGHDT, CDR2 YYEEEE. The CDR3 sequence is 16 residues long. In nucleotides, the CDR3 is TGTGCCAGCAGTCGGACAGGGAGGGGGTTATGGCAGCCCCAGCATTTT. Protein sequence: CASSRTGRGLWQPQHF. The variable domain in full, with the rest retrieved from reference TRBV5-6 and TRBJ1-5, is DAGVTQSPTHLIKTRGQQVTLRCSPKSGHDTVSWYQQALGQGPQFIFQYYEEEERQRGNFPDRFSGHQFPNYSSELNVNALLLGDSALYLCASSRTGRGLWQPQHFGDGTRLSIL.